The clone carrying this T cell receptor beta chain showed up many times. Its specificity is not known. CDR3 length: 16 residues. Looked up from germline, CDR1 is SGHAT and CDR2 is FQNNGV. V was trimmed by 5 bases and J by 0 bases, leaving 15 bases between them. The sample originates from a study of post-analysis software for immune sequencing data. Study conclusions and caveats: TRBV5-6, TRBV5-1 and TRBV20-1 were among five TRBV segments more frequent in patients than controls. Pronounced co-clustering by F measure was evident among identically batched samples.

Presence of unique molecular identifiers characterized the TCR beta cDNA libraries. TCRdb redid the calling of the PCR reads with MiXCR, one entry per CDR3 protein. The sample carries 170,000 or so distinct CDR3 sequences, 30% recorded once. The sequencing input was blood. The sequence was collected from a girl under 18 with multiple sclerosis. This chain uses TRBV11-2 with TRBJ2-3; a possible D gene is TRBD1 (7 bases). CDR3 sequence reads: CASSPQGGYSTDTQYF. DNA for the CDR3: TGTGCCAGCAGCCCCCAGGGGGGATATAGCACAGATACGCAGTATTTT.